This T cell receptor beta chain was recovered during a study of technical replicates of blood from a handful of donors (dated 2017 in TCRdb). The method behind the library was the immunoSEQ multiplex PCR assay. This is the immuneACCESS table as TCRdb keeps it, with only in-frame sequences that have V and J called. A part of the clones is gone; compared with another copy, unresolved V genes explain less than half, and the rest is unexplained. The table for this sample lists around 100,000 clones; about 95% of them were counted only once. Over 0.25% of the sample rests with the top ten. As to this clone: No antigen is known for it. No much larger clone is present one base from it, and per-base qualities are unavailable.

The CDR3, cysteine through phenylalanine, is 14 amino acids long. CDR3 DNA is the only sequence kept; it has 42 bases, read in frame from the first base. V is pruned by 4 bases and J by 1 base, leaving 1 base of the junction without a gene match. The CDR1 and CDR2 encoded by the germline V gene (reference sequence) are LNHDA and SQIVND. The chain employs TRBV19 and TRBJ1-5; 7 bases in the middle match TRBD1. The TCR comes from a human donor in good health. The specimen sequenced was T cells isolated from PBMCs. The DNA is TGTGCCAGTAGTAGACAGGGAAGCAATCAGCCCCAGCATTTT. It translates as CASSRQGSNQPQHF.